This entry describes one TCR beta chain. The sample comes from a study of patients and donors after allogeneic stem cell transplantation. CDR1 MNHEY and CDR2 SVGEGT come from the germline V gene. The CDR3 consists of 16 residues. Trimming removed 4 bases at V and 2 bases at J, with 15 bases between. TCRdb reprocessed the RT-PCR reads with MiXCR, giving one entry per CDR3 protein. The sample yields over 400,000 distinct CDR3 sequences, 16% seen once. The sequenced material came from blood, either unsorted or a sorted T cell fraction (not recorded which). The sequence was obtained from a human donor who was either an allogeneic HSCT recipient or a stem cell or donor lymphocyte infusion donor (not recorded which). It is not recorded whose cells these are; they may come from a transplant donor. The chain combines TRBV6-2 or TRBV6-3 with TRBJ1-5, with a weak D call TRBD1 (6 bases). The CDR3 bases are TGTGCCAGCAGTTCGTTCAGGGGTAGTGGCAATCAGCCCCAGCATTTT. Its protein is CASSSFRGSGNQPQHF.